The clone carrying this T cell receptor beta chain was recorded many times. The germline CDR1 and CDR2 sequences are DFQATT and SNEGSKA (reference sequence). The CDR3 is 17 amino acids. The junction had 10 bases not matched to a gene; V was cut back by 0 bases and J by 9 bases. The sample belongs to a study of neurological immune-mediated disorders. In TCRdb, the 5' RACE reads were re-called with MiXCR into one record per CDR3 protein. The top ten clones hold around 5.2% of a sample with about 70,000 distinct CDR3 sequences, 2.5% to 4% of them seen once. Sample: PBMCs. The rearrangement joins TRBV20-1 to TRBJ2-1, with 14 positions matching TRBD2. This TCR was recovered from a woman aged 50 to 65 with multiple sclerosis. CDR3 in DNA: TGCAGTGCTAGAGATTCAAGGGGACTAGCGGGGGTCGGTGAGCAGTTCTTC. Amino acid sequence: CSARDSRGLAGVGEQFF.